These 15 T cell receptor beta chains came from one sample sequenced in a study of T-cell memory formation after mild COVID-19. MiXCR, applied by TCRdb to the 5' RACE reads, yields one record per CDR3 protein. The sample consists of approximately 180,000 distinct CDR3 sequences, around 16% of them appearing once. Sequenced input: PBMCs or a T cell subset sorted from them (not recorded which). These receptors all stem from an adult woman who had mild COVID-19 (a few samples of this study predate the infection). Cell type and time point are not known.

The chain combines TRBV7-2 with TRBJ2-1; 14 positions match TRBD2. The CDR3 is 15 amino acids. V was pared by 5 bases and J by 10 bases, with 7 bases of the junction left unmatched. CDR1 SGHTA and CDR2 FQGNSA come from the germline V gene. The CDR3 is CASSAGLAGVGEQFF. The DNA of the CDR3 is TGTGCCAGCAGCGCGGGACTAGCGGGAGTAGGGGAGCAGTTCTTC.

This clonotype appeared a few times. This chain joins TRBV5-1 and TRBJ1-1, with D uncertain. CDR3 length equals 14 residues. Germline CDR1 reads SGHRS; CDR2 reads YFSETQ. Trimming removed 3 bases at V and 0 bases at J, with 9 bases between. In DNA, the CDR3 is TGCGCCAGCAGCTCTCAGCTTATGAACACTGAAGCTTTCTTT. It encodes CASSSQLMNTEAFF.

This clonotype occurred a few times. The chain couples TRBV12-3 or TRBV12-4 to TRBJ1-1; the D is unclear. This CDR3 is 14 amino acids long. V was trimmed by 6 bases and J by 4 bases, leaving 15 bases between them. In DNA form, the CDR3 reads TGTGCCAGCAGATTCAACAGTGGCGGCACTGAAGCTTTCTTT. Amino acid sequence: CASRFNSGGTEAFF.

In this sample, this clonotype turned up a few times. The chain employs TRBV25-1 and TRBJ1-2; D unresolved. V lost 9 bases and J 3 bases, leaving 20 bases between the germline ends. CDR1 MGHDK and CDR2 SYGVNS come from the germline V gene. The CDR3 is made up of 15 amino acids. The CDR3 sequence: CASYNGLGPYYGYTF. The CDR3 DNA is TGTGCCAGTTACAACGGGCTAGGGCCGTACTATGGCTACACCTTC.

This clonotype has just a few counts. The chain combines TRBV7-7 with TRBJ2-7, with 8 bases lining up with TRBD1. CDR3 length: 15 amino acids. CDR1 is SSHAT, CDR2 FNYEAQ, per germline (reference sequence). Trimming took 1 base from V and 6 from J; bases not matched to a gene: 8. For the CDR3, the DNA is TGTGCCAGCAGCTTAGGCAACCAGGGGGCGGGCGAGCAGTACTTC. Protein product: CASSLGNQGAGEQYF.

This clonotype was counted between two and nine times. A junction boundary mismatches the germline segment, possibly from a read error. The chain combines TRBV3-1 with TRBJ1-4; D is undetermined. CDR3 length equals 13 residues. Germline CDR1 and CDR2: LGHDT and YNNKEL (reference sequence). CDR3 nucleotides: TGTGCCAGCAGCCCTTCGACTGGTGAAAAACCGCTTTTT. Amino acids: CASSPSTGEKPLF.

This clonotype was detected only a few times. V gene TRBV12-3 or TRBV12-4 combines with J gene TRBJ2-3; 8 bases map to TRBD2. V lost 6 bases, J lost 0 bases, and 5 bases stayed unmatched. The CDR3 has 15 amino acids. The chain's CDR3 is CASSIQRGSTDTQYF. The CDR3 nucleotides read TGTGCCAGCAGCATTCAGCGGGGGAGCACAGATACGCAGTATTTT.

This clonotype was found a few times. This chain uses TRBV7-2 with TRBJ2-7; 9 bases map to TRBD2. Looked up from germline, CDR1 is SGHTA and CDR2 is FQGNSA. J gave up 6 bases and V 6 bases, and 12 bases lay outside the gene matches. CDR3 length: 15 amino acids. The CDR3 sequence: CASRFATGTSSEQYF. The CDR3, as DNA: TGTGCCAGCAGGTTCGCAACCGGGACTAGCAGCGAGCAGTACTTC.

This clonotype showed up just a few times. The chain combines TRBV20-1 with TRBJ2-1; TRBD2 agrees at 8 bases. The CDR3 runs 13 residues. J lost 5 bases, V lost 6 bases, and 6 bases had no gene match. Per the germline V gene, CDR1 is DFQATT and CDR2 is SNEGSKA (reference sequence). CDR3 residues: CSAERGPHNEQFF. As DNA, the CDR3 is TGCAGTGCCGAGCGGGGGCCACACAATGAGCAGTTCTTC.

This clonotype was detected only a few times. The rearrangement uses TRBV7-2 and TRBJ2-2; D gene unclear. The CDR3 runs 16 residues. Trimming took 5 bases from V and 0 from J, leaving 13 bases between them. The germline gives CDR1 SGHTA, CDR2 FQGNSA. The CDR3 loop reads CASSPPGNTNTGELFF. CDR3 nucleotides: TGTGCCAGCAGCCCGCCCGGAAATACGAACACCGGGGAGCTGTTTTTT.

In this sample, this clonotype turned up many times. This chain joins TRBV6-6 and TRBJ1-3; no firm D call. The V end was cut by 7 bases, the J end by 0 bases, with 13 bases between. The CDR3 contains 15 residues. Per germline, CDR1 MNHNY and CDR2 SVGAGI (reference sequence). The CDR3 bases are TGTGCCAGCACCGACGCCGGGCGCTCTGGAAACACCATATATTTT. Its translation is CASTDAGRSGNTIYF.

The CDR3 protein is CASSPLASGSSTDTQYF. As DNA, the CDR3 is TGTGCCAGCTCACCACTGGCTAGCGGGTCGAGCACAGATACGCAGTATTTT. The chain combines TRBV18 with TRBJ2-3; 8 bases match TRBD2. Trimming cost V 1 base and J 0 bases; bases outside gene matches: 6. This CDR3 contains 17 residues. Germline loops: CDR1 KGHSH, CDR2 LQKENI.

Here the CDR3 reads CASGAGGLPGRDEQFF. CDR3 bases: TGTGCCAGCGGCGCTGGGGGCCTCCCCGGTCGGGATGAGCAGTTCTTC. The V gene is TRBV3-1, the J gene TRBJ2-1; D may be TRBD1 (6 bases). Deletions cut 8 bases from V and 8 bases from J, with 25 bases between. This CDR3 spans 16 amino acids. CDR1 and CDR2 (germline): LGHDT, YNNKEL (reference sequence).

The chain recombines TRBV9 with TRBJ2-2, with TRBD2 matching over 10 bases. Trimming removed 5 bases from V and 4 bases from J; junction bases left unmatched: 14. Looked up from germline, CDR1 is SGDLS and CDR2 is YYNGEE. The CDR3 runs 18 residues. CDR3 DNA sequence: TGTGCCAGCAGTCCCCTGGGTAGCGGGAGGCGGGGCACCGGGGAGCTGTTTTTT. This encodes CASSPLGSGRRGTGELFF.

This clonotype was picked up a small number of times. V gene TRBV7-8 combines with J gene TRBJ2-1, with D possibly being TRBD1 (5 bases). V was shortened by 5 bases and J by 0 bases, with 11 bases between the two germline ends. Germline CDR1 is SGHVS and CDR2 is FQNEAQ. The CDR3 is 15 amino acids. CDR3 protein: CASSQDTSSYNEQFF. CDR3 nucleotide sequence: TGTGCCAGCAGCCAGGACACGAGCTCCTACAATGAGCAGTTCTTC. The full variable domain, completed using reference TRBV7-8 and TRBJ2-1, is GAGVSQSPRYKVAKRGQDVALRCDPISGHVSLFWYQQALGQGPEFLTYFQNEAQLDKSGLPSDRFFAERPEGSVSTLKIQRTQQEDSAVYLCASSQDTSSYNEQFFGPGTRLTVL.